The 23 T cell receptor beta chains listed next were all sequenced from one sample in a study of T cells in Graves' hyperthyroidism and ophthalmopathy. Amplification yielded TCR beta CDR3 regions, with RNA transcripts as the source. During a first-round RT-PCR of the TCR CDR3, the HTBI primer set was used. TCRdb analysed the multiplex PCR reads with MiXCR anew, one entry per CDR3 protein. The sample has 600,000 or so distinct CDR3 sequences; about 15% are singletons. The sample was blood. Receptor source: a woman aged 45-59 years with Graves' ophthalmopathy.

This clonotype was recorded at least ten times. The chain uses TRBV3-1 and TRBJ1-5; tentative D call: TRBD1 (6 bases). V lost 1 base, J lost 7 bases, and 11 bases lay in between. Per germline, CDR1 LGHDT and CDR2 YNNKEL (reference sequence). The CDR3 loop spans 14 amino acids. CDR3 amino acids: CASSQGQVEQPQHF. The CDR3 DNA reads TGTGCCAGCAGCCAAGGACAGGTTGAACAGCCCCAGCATTTT. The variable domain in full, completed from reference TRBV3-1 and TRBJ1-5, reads DTAVSQTPKYLVTQMGNDKSIKCEQNLGHDTMYWYKQDSKKFLKIMFSYNNKELIINETVPNRFSPKSPDKAHLNLHINSLELGDSAVYFCASSQGQVEQPQHFGDGTRLSIL.

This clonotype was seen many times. The CDR3 sequence is CASSENERANYEQYF. CDR3 in DNA: TGTGCCAGCAGTGAAAATGAGCGGGCCAACTACGAGCAGTACTTC. The chain employs TRBV2 and TRBJ2-7, with D possibly matching TRBD2 (6 bases). The germline gives CDR1 SNHLY, CDR2 FYNNEI. V lost 2 bases to trimming and J lost 3 bases, with 14 bases between them. There are 15 residues in the CDR3. Supplemented by reference TRBV2 and TRBJ2-7, the full variable domain reads EPEVTQTPSHQVTQMGQEVILRCVPISNHLYFYWYRQILGQKVEFLVSFYNNEISEKSEIFDDQFSVERPDGSNFTLKIRSTKLEDSAMYFCASSENERANYEQYFGPGTRLTVT.

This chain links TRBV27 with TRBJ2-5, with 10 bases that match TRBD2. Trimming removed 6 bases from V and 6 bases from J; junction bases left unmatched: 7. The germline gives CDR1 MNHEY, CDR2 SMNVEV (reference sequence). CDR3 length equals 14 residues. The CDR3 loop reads CASSASGSLKTQYF. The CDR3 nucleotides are TGTGCCAGCAGCGCTAGCGGGAGTTTAAAGACCCAGTACTTC.

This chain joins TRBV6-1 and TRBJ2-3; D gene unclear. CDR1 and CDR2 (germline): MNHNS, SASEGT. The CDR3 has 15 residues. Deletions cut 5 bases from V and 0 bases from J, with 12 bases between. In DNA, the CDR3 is TGTGCCAGCAGTTCTTGGAAAACTAGCACAGATACGCAGTATTTT. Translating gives CASSSWKTSTDTQYF.

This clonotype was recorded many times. CDR3 loop: CASTRTGLTGYTF. Here the CDR3 DNA reads TGTGCCAGCACCCGGACAGGGCTTACTGGCTACACCTTC. The chain employs TRBV12-3 or TRBV12-4 and TRBJ1-2, with 8 bases fitting TRBD1. The length of the CDR3 is 13 residues. Unmatched junction bases numbered 8, after V lost 7 bases and J lost 7 bases.

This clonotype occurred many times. CDR3 residues: CASSQEPGRAYEQYF. CDR3 sequence (DNA): TGTGCCAGCAGCCAAGAGCCAGGGAGGGCCTACGAGCAGTACTTC. This chain uses TRBV3-1 with TRBJ2-7; 7 bases are shared with TRBD2. The CDR3 runs 15 residues. The germline V gene has CDR1 LGHDT and CDR2 YNNKEL (reference sequence). J lost 2 bases, V lost 0 bases, and 4 bases had no gene match.

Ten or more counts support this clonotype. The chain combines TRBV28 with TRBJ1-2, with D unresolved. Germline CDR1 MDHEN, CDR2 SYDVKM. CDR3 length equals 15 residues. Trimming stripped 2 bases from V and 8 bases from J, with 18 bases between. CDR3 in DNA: TGTGCCAGCAGTTTAAGTTTCGGCAGGCGATTGGGCTACACCTTC. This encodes CASSLSFGRRLGYTF.

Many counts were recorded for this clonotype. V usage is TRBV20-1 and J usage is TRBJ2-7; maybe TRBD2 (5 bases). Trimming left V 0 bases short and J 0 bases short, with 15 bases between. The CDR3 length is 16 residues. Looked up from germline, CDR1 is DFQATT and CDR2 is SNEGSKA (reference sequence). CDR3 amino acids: CSARDYTAGSSYEQYF. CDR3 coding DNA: TGCAGTGCTAGAGATTATACGGCGGGTTCCTCCTACGAGCAGTACTTC.

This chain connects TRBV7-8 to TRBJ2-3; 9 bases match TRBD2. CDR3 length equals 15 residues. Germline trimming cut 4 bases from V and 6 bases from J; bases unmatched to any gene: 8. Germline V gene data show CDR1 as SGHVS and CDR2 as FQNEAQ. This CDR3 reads CASSSSSGIPDTQYF. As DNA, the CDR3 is TGTGCCAGCAGCTCCTCTAGCGGGATACCCGATACGCAGTATTTT.

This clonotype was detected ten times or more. The CDR3 bases are TGTGCCAGCAGCGCGCACCGACTAGCGGGTCCCTCCTACGAGCAGTACTTC. This sequence encodes CASSAHRLAGPSYEQYF. The rearrangement uses TRBV28 and TRBJ2-7; 10 bases line up with TRBD2. There are 17 residues in the CDR3. Germline V gives CDR1 MDHEN, CDR2 SYDVKM. J lost 0 bases, V lost 6 bases, and 11 bases had no gene match.

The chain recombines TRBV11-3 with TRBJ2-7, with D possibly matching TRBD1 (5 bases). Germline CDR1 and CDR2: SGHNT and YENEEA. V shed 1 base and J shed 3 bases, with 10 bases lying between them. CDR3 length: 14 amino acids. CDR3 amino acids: CASSLVGELYEQYF. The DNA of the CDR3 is TGTGCCAGCAGCTTAGTAGGGGAACTCTACGAGCAGTACTTC.

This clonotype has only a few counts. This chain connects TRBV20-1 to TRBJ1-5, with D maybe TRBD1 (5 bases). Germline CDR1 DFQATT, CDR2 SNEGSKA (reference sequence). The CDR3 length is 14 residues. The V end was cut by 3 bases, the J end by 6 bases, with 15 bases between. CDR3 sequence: CSARPRGGGQPQHF. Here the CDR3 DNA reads TGCAGTGCTAGGCCCCGGGGGGGGGGTCAGCCCCAGCATTTT.

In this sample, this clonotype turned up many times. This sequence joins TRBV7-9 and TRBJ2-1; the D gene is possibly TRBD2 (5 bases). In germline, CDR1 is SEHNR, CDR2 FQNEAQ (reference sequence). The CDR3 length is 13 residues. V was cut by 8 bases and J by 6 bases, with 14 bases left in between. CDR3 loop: CASSVRVGNEQFF. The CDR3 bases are TGTGCCAGCTCAGTGAGGGTGGGCAATGAGCAGTTCTTC.

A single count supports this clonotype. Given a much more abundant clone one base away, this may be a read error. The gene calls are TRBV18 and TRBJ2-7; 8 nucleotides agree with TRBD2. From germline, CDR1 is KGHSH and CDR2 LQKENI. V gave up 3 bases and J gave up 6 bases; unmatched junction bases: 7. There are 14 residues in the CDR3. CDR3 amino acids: CASSPPGLGREQYF. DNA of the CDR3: TGTGCCAGCTCACCTCCGGGACTAGGCCGCGAGCAGTACTTC.

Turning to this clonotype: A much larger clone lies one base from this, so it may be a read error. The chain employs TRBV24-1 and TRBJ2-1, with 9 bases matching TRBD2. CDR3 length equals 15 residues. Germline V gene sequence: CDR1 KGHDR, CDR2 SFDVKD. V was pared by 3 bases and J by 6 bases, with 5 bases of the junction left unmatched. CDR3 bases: TGTGCCACCAGTGATGCGGGAGGGCCCTGCAATGAGCAGTTCTTC. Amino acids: CATSDAGGPCNEQFF.

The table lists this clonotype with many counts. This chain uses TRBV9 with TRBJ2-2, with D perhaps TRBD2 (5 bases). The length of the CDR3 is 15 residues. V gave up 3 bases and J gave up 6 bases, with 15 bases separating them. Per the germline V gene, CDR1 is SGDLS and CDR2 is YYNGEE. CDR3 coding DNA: TGTGCCAGCAGCGGGAGGCTCTCTAAGGCCGGGGAGCTGTTTTTT. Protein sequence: CASSGRLSKAGELFF.

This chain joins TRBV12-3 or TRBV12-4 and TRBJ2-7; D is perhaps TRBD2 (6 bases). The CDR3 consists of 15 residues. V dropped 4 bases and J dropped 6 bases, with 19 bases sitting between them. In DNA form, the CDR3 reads TGTGCCAGCAGTTCGGGGACGGGGGATGTCGGCGAGCAGTACTTC. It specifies CASSSGTGDVGEQYF.

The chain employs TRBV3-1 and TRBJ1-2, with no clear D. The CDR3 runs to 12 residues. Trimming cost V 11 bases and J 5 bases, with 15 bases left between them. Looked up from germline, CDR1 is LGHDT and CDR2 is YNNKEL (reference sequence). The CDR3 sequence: CACLGLGYGYTF. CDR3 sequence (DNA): TGTGCCTGCTTAGGACTGGGGTATGGCTACACCTTC.

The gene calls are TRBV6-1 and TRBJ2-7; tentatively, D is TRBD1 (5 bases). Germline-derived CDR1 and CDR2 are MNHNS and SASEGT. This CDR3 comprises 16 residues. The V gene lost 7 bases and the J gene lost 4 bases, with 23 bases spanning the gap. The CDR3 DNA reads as TGTGCCAGCACCCCCCGCGTGGGGCGCTTACTTTACGAGCAGTACTTC. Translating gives CASTPRVGRLLYEQYF.

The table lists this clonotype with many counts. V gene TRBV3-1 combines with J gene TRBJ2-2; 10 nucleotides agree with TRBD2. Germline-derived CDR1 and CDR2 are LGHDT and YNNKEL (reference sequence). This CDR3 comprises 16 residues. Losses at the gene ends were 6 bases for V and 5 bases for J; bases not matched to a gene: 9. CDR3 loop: CASSRTLAGGTGELFF. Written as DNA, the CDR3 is TGTGCCAGCAGTCGTACTTTAGCGGGAGGAACCGGGGAGCTGTTTTTT.

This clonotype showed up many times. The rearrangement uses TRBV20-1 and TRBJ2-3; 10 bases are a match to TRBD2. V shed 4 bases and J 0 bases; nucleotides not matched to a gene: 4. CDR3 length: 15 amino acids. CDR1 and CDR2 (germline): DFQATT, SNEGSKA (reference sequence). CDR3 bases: TGCAGTGCTACGTCGACTAGCGGGAGCACAGATACGCAGTATTTT. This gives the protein CSATSTSGSTDTQYF.

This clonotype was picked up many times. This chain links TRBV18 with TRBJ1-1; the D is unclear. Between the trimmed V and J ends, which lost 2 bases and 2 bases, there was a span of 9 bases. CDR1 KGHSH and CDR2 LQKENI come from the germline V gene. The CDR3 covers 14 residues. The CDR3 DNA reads TGTGCCAGCTCACCATGGGGTGCTAACACTGAAGCTTTCTTT. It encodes CASSPWGANTEAFF.

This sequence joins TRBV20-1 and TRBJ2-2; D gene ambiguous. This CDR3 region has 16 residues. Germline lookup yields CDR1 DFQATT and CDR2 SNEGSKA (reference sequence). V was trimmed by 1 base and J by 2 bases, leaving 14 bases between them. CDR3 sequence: CSARVRGTGNTGELFF. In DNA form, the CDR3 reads TGCAGTGCTAGAGTTAGAGGTACTGGAAACACCGGGGAGCTGTTTTTT.